Here is one T cell receptor beta chain with its context. The CDR3 spans 15 residues. The record originates from a study of blood T cell repertoires in COVID-19. Overall study: The study drew acute and convalescent COVID-19 samples from the United States, Italy and Spain. T cells, B-cell-depleted T cells, or PBMCs supplied cDNA or gDNA.

In the original analysis: Scientists estimated how many nucleated cells there were by amplifying reference gene primers. The repertoire was sequenced with immunoSEQ multiplex PCR; TCRdb's copy has only in-frame clones and lacks some. V and J calls and clone size follow that table, whereas D and trimming were derived from the DNA. The data hold 81,000 or so clones, with more than 70% observed a single time. Sequenced: peripheral blood. The TCR comes from a man aged 45-60 years with active COVID-19. The chain carries TRBV21-1 and TRBJ1-1. TRBV21-1 is noted as a pseudogene. This CDR3 is CASSKVLVRQTEAFF. CDR3 coding DNA: TGTGCCAGCAGCAAAGTTTTAGTGAGGCAGACTGAAGCTTTCTTT.